This paragraph reports one TCR beta chain. Original handling: From reference gene primer amplification, estimates of nucleated cell counts were derived. The method was immunoSEQ multiplex PCR; TCRdb's version includes in-frame clones alone and lacks a portion of them. V and J calls and clone size follow that table, whereas D and trimming were derived from the DNA. Of under 80,000 clones in the sample, about 80% were seen once. This entry is derived from a study of blood T cell repertoires in COVID-19. Study overall: COVID-19 samples from acute and convalescent phases originated in the United States, Italy and Spain. T cells, B-cell-depleted T cells, or PBMCs provided the cDNA or gDNA that served as material.

V lost 3 bases, J lost 5 bases, and 8 bases lay in between. Germline V gene sequence: CDR1 SEHNR, CDR2 FQNEAQ (reference sequence). This CDR3 region has 14 residues. This clonotype was sampled from a human donor in a cohort sampled during active COVID-19. The sample comprised peripheral blood. The rearrangement uses TRBV7-9 and TRBJ1-6; D perhaps matches TRBD1 (5 bases). This chain's CDR3 is CASSLGGDNSPLHF. The CDR3 DNA is TGTGCCAGCAGCTTGGGAGGGGATAATTCACCCCTCCACTTT.